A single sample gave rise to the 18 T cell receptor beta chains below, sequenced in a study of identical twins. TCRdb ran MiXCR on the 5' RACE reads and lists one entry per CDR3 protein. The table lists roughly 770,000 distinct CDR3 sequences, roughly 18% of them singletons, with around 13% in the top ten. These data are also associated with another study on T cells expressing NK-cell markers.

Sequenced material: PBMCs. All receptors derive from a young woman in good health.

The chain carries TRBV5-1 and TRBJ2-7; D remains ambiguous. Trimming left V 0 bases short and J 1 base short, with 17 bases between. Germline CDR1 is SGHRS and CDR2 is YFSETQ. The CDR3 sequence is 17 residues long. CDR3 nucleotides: TGCGCCAGCAGCTTGGATCTCAGGACGGCAAGTTCCTACGAGCAGTACTTC. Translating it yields CASSLDLRTASSYEQYF.

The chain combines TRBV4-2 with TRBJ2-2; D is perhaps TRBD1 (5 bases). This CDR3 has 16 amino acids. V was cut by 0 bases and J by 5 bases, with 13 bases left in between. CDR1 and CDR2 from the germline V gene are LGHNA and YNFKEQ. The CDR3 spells CASSQDVDSPTGELFF. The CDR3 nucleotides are TGTGCCAGCAGCCAAGATGTAGACAGTCCTACCGGGGAGCTGTTTTTT.

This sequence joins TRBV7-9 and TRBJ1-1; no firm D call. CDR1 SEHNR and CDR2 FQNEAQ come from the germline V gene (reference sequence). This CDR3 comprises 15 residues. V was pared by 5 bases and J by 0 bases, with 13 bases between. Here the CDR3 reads CASSLGWAMNTEAFF. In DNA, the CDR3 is TGTGCCAGCAGCCTGGGGTGGGCCATGAACACTGAAGCTTTCTTT.

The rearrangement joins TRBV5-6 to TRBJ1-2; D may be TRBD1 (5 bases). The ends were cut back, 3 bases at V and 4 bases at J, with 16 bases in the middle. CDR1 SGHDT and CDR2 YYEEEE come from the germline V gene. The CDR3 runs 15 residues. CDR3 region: CASSWGRRPLYGYTF. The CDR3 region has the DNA TGTGCCAGCAGCTGGGGGAGGAGGCCGCTCTATGGCTACACCTTC.

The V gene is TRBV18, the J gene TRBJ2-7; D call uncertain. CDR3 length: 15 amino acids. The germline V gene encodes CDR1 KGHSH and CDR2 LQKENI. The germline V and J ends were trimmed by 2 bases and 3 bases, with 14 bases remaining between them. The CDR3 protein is CASSPSWNSFYEQYF. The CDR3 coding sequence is TGTGCCAGCTCACCATCCTGGAACAGTTTCTACGAGCAGTACTTC.

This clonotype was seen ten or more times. The CDR3 DNA sequence: TGTGCCAGCAGTTTAATGGGGGGGTACGAGCAGTACTTC. It codes for CASSLMGGYEQYF. The chain employs TRBV12-3 or TRBV12-4 and TRBJ2-7; 7 nucleotides line up with TRBD2. The CDR3 extends over 13 amino acids. The trim removed 2 bases at V and 4 bases at J, leaving 2 bases unmatched.

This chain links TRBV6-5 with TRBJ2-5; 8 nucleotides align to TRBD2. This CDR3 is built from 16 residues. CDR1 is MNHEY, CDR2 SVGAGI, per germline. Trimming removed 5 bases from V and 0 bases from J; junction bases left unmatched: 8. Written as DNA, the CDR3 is TGTGCCAGCAGTGTACGCGGTAGCGGGAACCAAGAGACCCAGTACTTC. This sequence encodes CASSVRGSGNQETQYF.

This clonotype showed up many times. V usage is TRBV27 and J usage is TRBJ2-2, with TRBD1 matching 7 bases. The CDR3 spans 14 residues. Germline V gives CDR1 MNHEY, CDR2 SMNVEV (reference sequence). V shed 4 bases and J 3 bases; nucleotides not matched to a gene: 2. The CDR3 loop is CASSSGQHTGELFF. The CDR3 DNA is TGTGCCAGCAGTTCGGGACAGCACACCGGGGAGCTGTTTTTT.

DNA of the CDR3: TGTGCCACCAGTGATATAAAAGGCAGCTACAATGAGCAGTTCTTC. It yields the protein CATSDIKGSYNEQFF. This chain joins TRBV24-1 and TRBJ2-1; D not certain. The CDR3 consists of 15 residues. Germline assignment: CDR1 KGHDR and CDR2 SFDVKD. V lost 3 bases to trimming and J lost 3 bases, with 11 bases between them.

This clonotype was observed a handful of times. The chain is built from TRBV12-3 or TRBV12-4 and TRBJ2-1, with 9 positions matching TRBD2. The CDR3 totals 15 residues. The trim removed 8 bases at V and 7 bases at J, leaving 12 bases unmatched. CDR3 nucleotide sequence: TGTGCCAGCGGGAAAAGCGGGAGGCCAGGGAATGAGCAGTTCTTC. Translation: CASGKSGRPGNEQFF.

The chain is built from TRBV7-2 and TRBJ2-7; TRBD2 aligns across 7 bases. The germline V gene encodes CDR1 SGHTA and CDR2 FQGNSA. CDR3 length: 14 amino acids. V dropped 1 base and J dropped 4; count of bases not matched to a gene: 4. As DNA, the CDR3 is TGTGCCAGCAGCTTAGTAGGTAGCGGGTACGAGCAGTACTTC. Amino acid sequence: CASSLVGSGYEQYF.

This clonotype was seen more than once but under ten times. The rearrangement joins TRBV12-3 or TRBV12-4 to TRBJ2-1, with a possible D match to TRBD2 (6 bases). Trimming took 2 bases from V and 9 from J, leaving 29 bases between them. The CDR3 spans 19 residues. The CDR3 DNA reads TGTGCCAGCAGTTTATATTTTTTTTCCGGGACTCCTACGCCGGGTGAGCAGTTCTTC. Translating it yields CASSLYFFSGTPTPGEQFF.

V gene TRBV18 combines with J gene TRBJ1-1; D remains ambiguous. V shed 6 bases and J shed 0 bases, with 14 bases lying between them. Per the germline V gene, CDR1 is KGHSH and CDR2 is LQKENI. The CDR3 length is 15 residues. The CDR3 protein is CASSPILDMNTEAFF. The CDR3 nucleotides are TGTGCCAGCTCTCCTATACTGGATATGAACACTGAAGCTTTCTTT.

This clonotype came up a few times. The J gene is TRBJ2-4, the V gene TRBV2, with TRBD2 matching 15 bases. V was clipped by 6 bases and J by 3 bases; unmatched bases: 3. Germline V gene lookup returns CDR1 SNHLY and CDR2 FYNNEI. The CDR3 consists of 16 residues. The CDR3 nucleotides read TGTGCCAGCAGATCGGGACTAGCGGGAGGCAAAAACATTCAGTACTTC. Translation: CASRSGLAGGKNIQYF.

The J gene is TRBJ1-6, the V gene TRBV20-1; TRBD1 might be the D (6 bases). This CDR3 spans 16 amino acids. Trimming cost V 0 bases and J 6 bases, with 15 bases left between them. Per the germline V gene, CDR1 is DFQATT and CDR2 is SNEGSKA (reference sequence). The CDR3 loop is CSARDYTGASNSPLHF. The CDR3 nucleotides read TGCAGTGCTAGAGATTATACGGGGGCCTCTAATTCACCCCTCCACTTT.

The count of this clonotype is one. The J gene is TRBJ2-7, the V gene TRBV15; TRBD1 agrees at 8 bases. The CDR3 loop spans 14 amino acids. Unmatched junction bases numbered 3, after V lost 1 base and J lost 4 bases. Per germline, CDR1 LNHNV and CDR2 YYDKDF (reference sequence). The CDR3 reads CATSRGTGRYEQYF. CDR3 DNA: TGTGCCACCAGCAGAGGGACAGGGAGGTACGAGCAGTACTTC.

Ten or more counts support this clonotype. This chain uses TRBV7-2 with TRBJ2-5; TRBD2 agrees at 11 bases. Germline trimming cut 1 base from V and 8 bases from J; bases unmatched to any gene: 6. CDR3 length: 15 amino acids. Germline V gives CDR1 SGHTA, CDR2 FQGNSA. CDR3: CASSLVASGGSTQYF. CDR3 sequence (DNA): TGTGCCAGCAGCTTAGTCGCTAGCGGGGGGTCAACCCAGTACTTC. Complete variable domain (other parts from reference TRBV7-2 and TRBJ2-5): GAGVSQSPSNKVTEKGKDVELRCDPISGHTALYWYRQSLGQGLEFLIYFQGNSAPDKSGLPSDRFSAERTGGSVSTLTIQRTQQEDSAVYLCASSLVASGGSTQYFGPGTRLLVL.

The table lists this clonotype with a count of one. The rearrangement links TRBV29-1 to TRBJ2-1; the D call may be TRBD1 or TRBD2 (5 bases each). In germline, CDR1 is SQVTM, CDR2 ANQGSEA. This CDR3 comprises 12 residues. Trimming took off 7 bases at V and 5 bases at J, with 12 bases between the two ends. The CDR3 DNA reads TGCAGCGGTCGAAGGGGAGACAATGAGCAGTTCTTC. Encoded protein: CSGRRGDNEQFF.